This passage covers 27 T cell receptor beta chains from one sample sequenced in a study of T-cell reconstitution after alpha-beta-depleted transplantation in children. Unique molecular identifiers were used to barcode this TCRbeta library. TCRdb reprocessed the PCR reads with MiXCR, giving one entry per CDR3 protein. There are roughly 500,000 distinct CDR3 sequences in the sample; 30% to 35% occur only once, and roughly 2.5% lies in the top ten. Sequenced here: PBMCs from the stem cell graft donor, sampled from the stem cell graft. All receptors come from a human donor who donated a stem cell graft to a child with aplastic anemia.

V is TRBV10-3 and J is TRBJ2-1; D is ambiguous. The CDR3 is 16 residues long. V lost 3 bases and J lost 2, with 14 bases in between. Germline V lookup: CDR1 ENHRY, CDR2 SYGVKD. The DNA of the CDR3 is TGTGCCATCAGTGAATTGGCAGATGAGCCCTACAATGAGCAGTTCTTC. It specifies CAISELADEPYNEQFF.

The rearrangement uses TRBV7-2 and TRBJ2-3, with D tentatively TRBD2 (7 bases). V dropped 2 bases and J dropped 0 bases, with 9 bases sitting between them. Looked up from germline, CDR1 is SGHTA and CDR2 is FQGNSA. This CDR3 has 15 residues. CDR3 coding DNA: TGTGCCAGCAGCTTAACGGGGGGCAGCACAGATACGCAGTATTTT. It translates to CASSLTGGSTDTQYF.

This chain links TRBV27 with TRBJ2-7; D may correspond to TRBD1 or TRBD2 (5 bases each). This CDR3 has 14 amino acids. In germline, CDR1 is MNHEY, CDR2 SMNVEV (reference sequence). V was pared by 2 bases and J by 5 bases, with 13 bases between. The CDR3: CASSLRDPRHEQYF. CDR3 nucleotides: TGTGCCAGCAGTTTACGGGACCCGCGCCACGAGCAGTACTTC.

This clonotype was observed a handful of times. In DNA form, the CDR3 reads TGTGCCATCAGTGGGCCAGGGGGCTACGAGCAGTACTTC. This codes for CAISGPGGYEQYF. The chain joins TRBV10-3 to TRBJ2-7, with 7 positions matching TRBD1. Germline V gene data show CDR1 as ENHRY and CDR2 as SYGVKD. V was pared by 4 bases and J by 3 bases, with 3 bases of the junction left unmatched. The CDR3 is 13 residues long.

This clonotype was counted a few times. The chain is built from TRBV12-3 or TRBV12-4 and TRBJ1-5; D remains unclear. The ends were cut back, 6 bases at V and 0 bases at J, with 18 bases in the middle. The CDR3 sequence is 17 residues long. The CDR3 DNA reads TGTGCCAGCAGCCCTATCCTGGGCAGCAATAGCAATCAGCCCCAGCATTTT. As protein: CASSPILGSNSNQPQHF.

The gene calls are TRBV7-2 and TRBJ2-3, with D unresolved. The CDR3 covers 15 residues. Trimming took 2 bases from V and 3 from J, leaving 12 bases between them. The germline gives CDR1 SGHTA, CDR2 FQGNSA. CDR3 in DNA: TGTGCCAGCAGCTTAAGGCCGGCGGAGACAGATACGCAGTATTTT. It encodes CASSLRPAETDTQYF.

This chain uses TRBV5-6 with TRBJ2-2, with TRBD1 matching over 9 bases. The V segment lost 3 bases and the J segment 1 base; nucleotides outside the gene matches: 4. Germline V gene lookup returns CDR1 SGHDT and CDR2 YYEEEE. CDR3 size: 16 residues. CDR3 sequence: CASSSTGGRNTGELFF. The CDR3, as DNA: TGTGCCAGCAGCTCTACAGGGGGCCGGAACACCGGGGAGCTGTTTTTT.

This clonotype was observed a few times. The rearrangement uses TRBV2 and TRBJ1-1; 9 bases align to TRBD1. The CDR3 sequence is 13 residues long. Unmatched junction bases numbered 9, after V lost 5 bases and J lost 11 bases. Germline-derived CDR1 and CDR2 are SNHLY and FYNNEI. CDR3 region: CASSRQGGRDAFF. CDR3 coding DNA: TGTGCCAGCAGTAGACAGGGGGGGCGAGATGCTTTCTTT.

The V call is TRBV12-3 or TRBV12-4, the J call TRBJ1-6, with D uncertain. The CDR3 consists of 14 residues. Deletions cut 5 bases from V and 7 bases from J, with 12 bases between. The CDR3: CASSVSNINSPLHF. The CDR3 DNA sequence: TGTGCCAGCAGTGTCTCCAACATCAATTCACCCCTCCACTTT.

The chain joins TRBV7-9 to TRBJ2-1; unclear D gene. From germline, CDR1 is SEHNR and CDR2 FQNEAQ (reference sequence). This CDR3 has 15 amino acids. V was trimmed by 9 bases and J by 0 bases, leaving 15 bases between them. The CDR3, as DNA: TGTGCCAGTGACGCTCCCGGCGGCTCCTACAATGAGCAGTTCTTC. Translation: CASDAPGGSYNEQFF.

This clonotype has just a few counts. CDR3: CASSLGPSGEKLFF. For the CDR3, the DNA is TGTGCCAGCAGTCTCGGACCCTCGGGTGAAAAACTGTTTTTT. The chain employs TRBV12-3 or TRBV12-4 and TRBJ1-4; D is ambiguous. V was cut by 5 bases and J by 7 bases, with 14 bases left in between. The CDR3 is 14 residues long.

The V gene is TRBV20-1, the J gene TRBJ1-1, with D unclear. Germline V gives CDR1 DFQATT, CDR2 SNEGSKA (reference sequence). CDR3 size: 12 residues. Trimming shortened V by 3 bases and J by 11 bases, and 16 bases separated the two germline ends. DNA for the CDR3: TGCAGTGCTAGCCGATACGACCCGAGGGCTTTCTTT. This encodes CSASRYDPRAFF.

The chain joins TRBV10-3 to TRBJ2-3; no firm D call. Germline-derived CDR1 and CDR2 are ENHRY and SYGVKD. The CDR3 loop spans 15 amino acids. The germline V and J ends were trimmed by 3 bases and 4 bases, with 14 bases remaining between them. CDR3 sequence reads: CAISEPGYLSDTQYF. DNA for the CDR3: TGTGCCATCAGTGAACCCGGATACCTCTCAGATACGCAGTATTTT.

The V call is TRBV5-5, the J call TRBJ2-1; 10 nucleotides line up with TRBD2. The CDR3 contains 16 residues. The V gene end was trimmed by 2 bases and the J gene end by 8 bases; junction bases not matched to a gene: 10. Germline loops: CDR1 SGHKS, CDR2 YYEKEE (reference sequence). CDR3 sequence: CASSLAIGSGGDEQFF. Written as DNA, the CDR3 is TGTGCCAGCAGCTTAGCAATAGGGAGCGGGGGGGATGAGCAGTTCTTC. Drawing the rest from reference TRBV5-5 and TRBJ2-1, the complete variable domain is DAGVTQSPTHLIKTRGQQVTLRCSPISGHKSVSWYQQVLGQGPQFIFQYYEKEERGRGNFPDRFSARQFPNYSSELNVNALLLGDSALYLCASSLAIGSGGDEQFFGPGTRLTVL.

The chain is built from TRBV7-9 and TRBJ2-7; TRBD2 matches 13 bases. Trimming removed 5 bases from V and 7 bases from J; junction bases left unmatched: 5. Germline V gene lookup returns CDR1 SEHNR and CDR2 FQNEAQ (reference sequence). The CDR3 totals 14 residues. Written as DNA, the CDR3 is TGTGCCAGCAGCCCGGGACTAGCGGGATTGGAGCAGTACTTC. Its protein product is CASSPGLAGLEQYF.

CDR3 loop: CASSVRGQNQPQHF. For the CDR3, the DNA is TGTGCCAGCAGTGTTAGGGGACAGAATCAGCCCCAGCATTTT. V and J are TRBV2 and TRBJ1-5; 7 nucleotides match TRBD1. This CDR3 contains 14 residues. Germline V gene data show CDR1 as SNHLY and CDR2 as FYNNEI. Unmatched junction bases numbered 4, after V lost 4 bases and J lost 4 bases. Together with reference TRBV2 and TRBJ1-5, the CDR3 gives the full variable domain: EPEVTQTPSHQVTQMGQEVILRCVPISNHLYFYWYRQILGQKVEFLVSFYNNEISEKSEIFDDQFSVERPDGSNFTLKIRSTKLEDSAMYFCASSVRGQNQPQHFGDGTRLSIL.

Here the CDR3 DNA reads TGTGCCAGCAGCTCCGAAGGACAGGGCCTACTTTCTGGAAACACCATATATTTT. Translation: CASSSEGQGLLSGNTIYF. V is TRBV6-2 or TRBV6-3 and J is TRBJ1-3; TRBD1 aligns across 8 bases. Looked up from germline, CDR1 is MNHEY and CDR2 is SVGEGT. The junction had 14 bases not matched to a gene; V was cut back by 6 bases and J by 1 base. The CDR3 has 18 amino acids.

The rearrangement links TRBV7-8 to TRBJ1-1; D is unresolved. CDR3 length equals 13 residues. Germline V gene sequence: CDR1 SGHVS, CDR2 FQNEAQ. V lost 5 bases, J lost 4 bases, and 11 bases lay in between. Here the CDR3 reads CASSESRVTEAFF. The DNA for the CDR3 is TGTGCCAGCAGCGAGTCTAGGGTCACTGAAGCTTTCTTT.

This clonotype has only a few counts. The CDR3 protein is CASSQDWSGYGYTF. The CDR3 nucleotides read TGTGCCAGCAGCCAAGATTGGTCAGGCTATGGCTACACCTTC. This chain links TRBV4-2 with TRBJ1-2; no clear D gene. CDR3 size: 14 residues. V lost 0 bases, J lost 4 bases, and 9 bases lay in between. Germline V gives CDR1 LGHNA, CDR2 YNFKEQ.

The CDR3 nucleotides are TGTGCCAGCAGTGGCGGGGTGCCCAATCAGCCCCAGCATTTT. Encoded protein: CASSGGVPNQPQHF. The V call is TRBV2, the J call TRBJ1-5; no clear D gene. CDR3 length equals 14 residues. V dropped 4 bases and J dropped 3 bases, with 10 bases sitting between them. Germline lookup yields CDR1 SNHLY and CDR2 FYNNEI.

The V call is TRBV29-1, the J call TRBJ1-1, with a weak D call TRBD1 (6 bases). V shed 1 base and J shed 0 bases, with 18 bases lying between them. The CDR3 totals 17 residues. The germline gives CDR1 SQVTM, CDR2 ANQGSEA. The CDR3 is CSVEGEAPGHLNTEAFF. As DNA, the CDR3 is TGCAGCGTTGAAGGTGAAGCACCGGGACACCTGAACACTGAAGCTTTCTTT.

The rearrangement links TRBV27 to TRBJ1-1, with no clear D. V was pared by 5 bases and J by 3 bases, with 10 bases between. The CDR3 has 13 amino acids. Germline assignment: CDR1 MNHEY and CDR2 SMNVEV (reference sequence). The CDR3: CASSLTYYTEAFF. The DNA of the CDR3 is TGTGCCAGCAGTCTTACCTATTACACTGAAGCTTTCTTT.

This clonotype was found a few times. This chain connects TRBV9 to TRBJ2-3; weak D call: TRBD1 (5 bases). V lost 0 bases and J 4 bases, leaving 12 bases between the germline ends. CDR1 and CDR2 (germline): SGDLS, YYNGEE. The CDR3 length is 15 residues. Here the CDR3 DNA reads TGTGCCAGCAGCGTAGCCGGCAGGGATGCAGATACGCAGTATTTT. Its translation: CASSVAGRDADTQYF.

V is TRBV25-1 and J is TRBJ2-1; D remains ambiguous. Germline CDR1 is MGHDK and CDR2 is SYGVNS. The ends were cut back, 6 bases at V and 9 bases at J, with 9 bases in the middle. This CDR3 has 11 residues. The CDR3 region is CASRVRSEQFF. The CDR3 coding sequence is TGTGCCAGCAGGGTTCGCAGTGAGCAGTTCTTC.

This clonotype was seen only a few times. V and J are TRBV20-1 and TRBJ2-5; maybe TRBD2 (6 bases). The V and J ends lost 6 bases and 5 bases respectively, with 16 bases between them. CDR1 DFQATT and CDR2 SNEGSKA come from the germline V gene (reference sequence). The CDR3 has 13 residues. In nucleotides, the CDR3 is TGCAGTGCCCCGGGACTTGGGAGTGAGACCCAGTACTTC. Translating gives CSAPGLGSETQYF.

This clonotype came up a few times. The chain combines TRBV4-1 with TRBJ2-3; no reliable D call. The CDR3 spans 17 residues. The V and J ends lost 4 bases and 2 bases respectively, with 19 bases between them. CDR1 and CDR2 from the germline V gene are MGHRA and YSYEKL. The DNA for the CDR3 is TGCGCCAGCAGCCCGAGTAGTTCTCCTTATCCCACAGATACGCAGTATTTT. This translates into CASSPSSSPYPTDTQYF.

The genes are TRBV4-3 and TRBJ2-1, with 10 bases aligning to TRBD2. This CDR3 has 16 residues. Germline trimming cut 1 base from V and 5 bases from J; bases unmatched to any gene: 5. Per the germline V gene, CDR1 is LGHNA and CDR2 is YSLEER. The CDR3 region is CASSQGGSGRNNEQFF. As DNA, the CDR3 is TGCGCCAGCAGCCAAGGGGGTAGCGGGAGGAACAATGAGCAGTTCTTC.